The clone carrying this TCR beta chain was counted ten times or more. Its antigen is still unknown. This specimen belongs to a study of regulatory T cells in long-lasting Graves disease. Study overall: Antithyroid drugs had been taken under 3 months by newly diagnosed Graves' patients. Study observations and caveats: New patients shared over 900 public clonotypes, and persistent patients shared more, with 2,741.

V lost 0 bases, J lost 3 bases, and 12 bases lay in between. Germline loops: CDR1 KGHDR, CDR2 SFDVKD. The CDR3 runs to 16 residues. The authors built TCR beta libraries using iRepertoire HTBI primers and Arm-PCR of CDR3 regions. TCRdb passed the multiplex PCR reads through MiXCR, listing each CDR3 protein once. The sample includes about 320,000 distinct CDR3 sequences, approximately 20% of them seen just once. Time point reported: newly diagnosed GD, antithyroid drugs for less than 3 months. The TCR library was made from RNA that had been extracted from PBMCs in TRIzol. J is TRBJ2-3 and V is TRBV24-1; D is undetermined. The sequenced sample was peripheral blood mononuclear cells (PBMCs), obtained at new diagnosis, from a patient treated with antithyroid drugs. This sequence was found in a female donor with Graves disease. CDR3 DNA: TGTGCCACCAGTGATTTGATGGATACCGAGACAGATACGCAGTATTTT. Amino acids: CATSDLMDTETDTQYF.